This entry lists 4 T cell receptor beta chains sequenced from one sample in a study of neoadjuvant anti-PD-1 for oral cavity cancer (dated by TCRdb to the early 2020s). The time point label for this specimen denotes: after neoadjuvant nivolumab, at surgical resection. Library preparation used the immunoSEQ multiplex PCR assay. TCRdb's version of the immuneACCESS table is confined to in-frame rearrangements and falls short of the full clone set. An unresolved V gene accounts for under half of the shortfall where checked; the remainder is of unknown origin. The sample has approximately 7,800 clones on record, approximately 65% of them singletons. Of the sample, 2.5% to 4% is held by the ten largest clones. This sample comprised PBMCs, obtained after nivolumab (anti-PD-1) treatment. These receptors originate from a person between 40 and 85 years old with oral cavity squamous cell carcinoma.

The V gene is TRBV7-2, the J gene TRBJ2-1, with unresolved D. V lost 3 bases to trimming and J lost 0 bases, with 6 bases between them. Germline V CDR1 and CDR2: SGHTA, FQGNSA. The CDR3 totals 14 residues. Written as DNA, the CDR3 is TGTGCCAGCAGCTTTCCTAGCTCCTACAATGAGCAGTTCTTC. Protein product: CASSFPSSYNEQFF.

DNA for the CDR3: TGTGCCAGCAGCGTAGTGAACAGGGGGGGTGGCTACACCTTC. Translated: CASSVVNRGGGYTF. J is TRBJ1-2 and V is TRBV9; the match to TRBD1 covers 8 bases. The germline gives CDR1 SGDLS, CDR2 YYNGEE. The V and J ends lost 0 bases and 7 bases, in that order; junction bases with no gene match: 5. This CDR3 has 14 residues.

For the CDR3, the DNA is TGTGCCAGCGCCCGGATGGTGGCGGGCCCGGGCTATGGCTACACCTTC. Its protein is CASARMVAGPGYGYTF. The genes are TRBV2 and TRBJ1-2, with D unresolved. Germline V gene lookup returns CDR1 SNHLY and CDR2 FYNNEI. This CDR3 is built from 16 residues. The V gene lost 8 bases and the J gene lost 4 bases, with 23 bases spanning the gap.

Only one count was recorded for this clone. The chain uses TRBV5-1 and TRBJ2-7; TRBD2 agrees at 15 bases. The CDR3 has 15 residues. The ends lost 4 bases at V and 4 bases at J; junction bases unmatched: 3. The germline gives CDR1 SGHRS, CDR2 YFSETQ. The CDR3 nucleotides read TGCGCCAGCAGCAAAGGGACTAGCGGGGGGTACGAGCAGTACTTC. Its translation: CASSKGTSGGYEQYF.